The entry below describes one TCR beta chain. J gave up 2 bases and V 4 bases, and 5 bases lay outside the gene matches. Germline V gene data show CDR1 as MDHEN and CDR2 as SYDVKM. This CDR3 spans 15 amino acids. Per the original data handling: It was from reference gene primer amplification that nucleated cell counts were estimated. Here immunoSEQ multiplex PCR was the method, and the copy in TCRdb shows in-frame clones only, minus some. V and J calls and clone size come straight from that table; D and trimming were deduced from the DNA. The sample carries roughly 99,000 clones, 90% to 95% recorded once. This sample was taken from a study of blood T cell repertoires in COVID-19. Study-wide context: Samples of COVID-19 (acute and convalescent) were obtained from the United States, Italy and Spain.

V is TRBV28 and J is TRBJ1-5; TRBD1 matches 7 bases. Source material: peripheral blood. This sequence originates from a woman aged 25-40 years with acute or convalescent COVID-19. In DNA form, the CDR3 reads TGTGCCAGCAGTTGGACAGGCTTAGGCAATCAGCCCCAGCATTTT. It is translated as CASSWTGLGNQPQHF. Looking up the rest from reference TRBV28 and TRBJ1-5 gives the full variable domain: DVKVTQSSRYLVKRTGEKVFLECVQDMDHENMFWYRQDPGLGLRLIYFSYDVKMKEKGDIPEGYSVSREKKERFSLILESASTNQTSMYLCASSWTGLGNQPQHFGDGTRLSIL.